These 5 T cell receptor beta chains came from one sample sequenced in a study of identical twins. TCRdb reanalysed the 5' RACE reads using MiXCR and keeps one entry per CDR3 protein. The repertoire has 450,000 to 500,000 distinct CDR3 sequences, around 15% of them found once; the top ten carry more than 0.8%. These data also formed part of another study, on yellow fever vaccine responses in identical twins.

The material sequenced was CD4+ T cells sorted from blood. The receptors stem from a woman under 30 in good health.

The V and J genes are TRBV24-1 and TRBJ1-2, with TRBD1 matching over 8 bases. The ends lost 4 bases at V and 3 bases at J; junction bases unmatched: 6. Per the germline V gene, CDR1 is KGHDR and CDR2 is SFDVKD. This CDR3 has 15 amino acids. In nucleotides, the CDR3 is TGTGCCACCAGTGAAGAAGGACAGGGTGACTATGGCTACACCTTC. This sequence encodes CATSEEGQGDYGYTF.

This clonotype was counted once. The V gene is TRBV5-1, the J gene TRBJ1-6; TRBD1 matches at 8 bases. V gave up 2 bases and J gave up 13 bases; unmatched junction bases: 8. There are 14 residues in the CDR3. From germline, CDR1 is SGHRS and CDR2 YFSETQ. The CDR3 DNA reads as TGCGCCAGCAGCTTTGGGACAGGCGCTAGGCCCCTCCACTTT. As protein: CASSFGTGARPLHF.

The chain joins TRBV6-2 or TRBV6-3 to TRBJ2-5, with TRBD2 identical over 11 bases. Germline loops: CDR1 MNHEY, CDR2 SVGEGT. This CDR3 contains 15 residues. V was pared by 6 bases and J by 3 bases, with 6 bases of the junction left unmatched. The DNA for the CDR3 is TGTGCCAGCAGGACTAGCGGGGCGGGCGAAGAGACCCAGTACTTC. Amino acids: CASRTSGAGEETQYF.

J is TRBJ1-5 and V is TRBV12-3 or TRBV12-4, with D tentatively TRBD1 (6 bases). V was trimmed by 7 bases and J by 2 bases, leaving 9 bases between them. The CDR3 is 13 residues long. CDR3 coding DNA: TGTGCCAGCATTCGGACAGGCAATCAGCCCCAGCATTTT. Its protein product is CASIRTGNQPQHF.

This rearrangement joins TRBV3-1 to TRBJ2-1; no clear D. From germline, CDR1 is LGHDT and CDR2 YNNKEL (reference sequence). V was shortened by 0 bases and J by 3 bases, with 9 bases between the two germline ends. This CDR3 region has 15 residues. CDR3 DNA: TGTGCCAGCAGCCAAGACAGTTCCAACTACAATGAGCAGTTCTTC. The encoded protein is CASSQDSSNYNEQFF.